These 20 T cell receptor beta chains were sequenced from one sample in a study of identical twins. Via MiXCR, TCRdb re-called the 5' RACE reads, giving one row per CDR3 protein. The sample consists of hundreds of thousands of distinct CDR3 sequences, under 8.5% of them appearing once. The sample was also reused in another study, on yellow fever vaccine responses in identical twins.

Sequencing was performed on PBMCs. The receptors originated from a young woman in good health.

This chain links TRBV11-3 with TRBJ2-4; 8 nucleotides line up with TRBD2. CDR1 SGHNT and CDR2 YENEEA come from the germline V gene. The CDR3 runs to 13 residues. V was clipped by 3 bases and J by 7 bases; unmatched bases: 2. In DNA, the CDR3 is TGTGCCAGCAGCTTCGGGGGGGGGAACATTCAGTACTTC. Residues: CASSFGGGNIQYF.

This clonotype has just a few counts. This chain connects TRBV6-1 to TRBJ2-1; D remains ambiguous. In germline, CDR1 is MNHNS, CDR2 SASEGT. Deletions cut 1 base from V and 0 bases from J, with 7 bases between. There are 15 residues in the CDR3. CDR3 loop: CASSEDWSSYNEQFF. Here the CDR3 DNA reads TGTGCCAGCAGTGAAGATTGGAGCTCCTACAATGAGCAGTTCTTC.

The J gene is TRBJ1-1, the V gene TRBV10-3; D might be TRBD1 (5 bases). Germline CDR1 is ENHRY and CDR2 is SYGVKD. V was trimmed by 3 bases and J by 4 bases, leaving 9 bases between them. The CDR3 is 13 residues long. DNA of the CDR3: TGTGCCATCAGTGACGCGAGGGGCACTGAAGCTTTCTTT. This encodes CAISDARGTEAFF.

V and J are TRBV5-1 and TRBJ2-3; D gene uncertain. V lost 0 bases and J 8 bases, leaving 13 bases between the germline ends. The CDR3 is 14 amino acids. Looked up from germline, CDR1 is SGHRS and CDR2 is YFSETQ. The CDR3 here is CASSLAEWASTQYF. The CDR3 nucleotides are TGCGCCAGCAGCTTGGCCGAGTGGGCGAGTACGCAGTATTTT.

This chain joins TRBV12-3 or TRBV12-4 and TRBJ2-5; 7 bases agree with TRBD1. Losses at the gene ends were 6 bases for V and 1 base for J; bases not matched to a gene: 5. The CDR3 is 14 residues long. This CDR3 is CASRHTGAQETQYF. The CDR3 DNA reads as TGTGCCAGCAGACACACAGGGGCCCAAGAGACCCAGTACTTC.

The table lists this clonotype with many counts. This chain joins TRBV27 and TRBJ2-1; 11 positions agree with TRBD2. Germline V gene sequence: CDR1 MNHEY, CDR2 SMNVEV (reference sequence). J lost 7 bases, V lost 6 bases, and 17 bases had no gene match. This CDR3 is built from 18 residues. The CDR3 region has the DNA TGTGCCAGCAGCCACCCAATACTAGCGGGAGTGGCACTGAATGAGCAGTTCTTC. Translation: CASSHPILAGVALNEQFF.

This clonotype was detected ten times or more. The chain carries TRBV2 and TRBJ1-2; D not resolved. The V end lost 3 bases, the J end lost 5 bases, and 16 bases lay between the germline ends. The CDR3 spans 15 residues. Germline V lookup: CDR1 SNHLY, CDR2 FYNNEI. The CDR3 bases are TGTGCCAGCAGTGACTTCCGCCTCCCCGGGTATGGCTACACCTTC. The encoded protein is CASSDFRLPGYGYTF.

The chain combines TRBV7-2 with TRBJ2-7; no clear D gene. CDR3 length: 14 amino acids. CDR1 and CDR2 (germline): SGHTA, FQGNSA. Trimming removed 3 bases from V and 0 bases from J, with 9 bases in between. CDR3 amino acids: CASSFDVSSYEQYF. The DNA of the CDR3 is TGTGCCAGCAGCTTCGACGTCAGCTCCTACGAGCAGTACTTC. The complete variable domain, with remaining parts taken from reference TRBV7-2 and TRBJ2-7, reads GAGVSQSPSNKVTEKGKDVELRCDPISGHTALYWYRQSLGQGLEFLIYFQGNSAPDKSGLPSDRFSAERTGGSVSTLTIQRTQQEDSAVYLCASSFDVSSYEQYFGPGTRLTVT.

This clonotype was counted many times. This chain joins TRBV2 and TRBJ1-2, with D perhaps matching TRBD1 (5 bases). The CDR3 spans 14 residues. V was pared by 2 bases and J by 4 bases, with 11 bases between. Germline V gives CDR1 SNHLY, CDR2 FYNNEI. CDR3 in DNA: TGTGCCAGCAGTGAAACCCAGGGTGCCTATGGCTACACCTTC. Protein sequence: CASSETQGAYGYTF.

This clonotype was counted between two and nine times. This chain links TRBV4-1 with TRBJ2-1, with D possibly TRBD1 on 6 matching bases. Germline V gene lookup returns CDR1 MGHRA and CDR2 YSYEKL. Trimming stripped 9 bases from V and 0 bases from J, with 21 bases between. CDR3 length equals 17 residues. The CDR3 here is CASRKGAGENSYNEQFF. Here the CDR3 DNA reads TGCGCCAGTCGAAAAGGGGCAGGGGAGAACTCCTACAATGAGCAGTTCTTC.

In its sample, this clonotype was seen many times. The V and J genes are TRBV10-3 and TRBJ2-7; 7 nucleotides match TRBD1. This CDR3 has 15 amino acids. The V gene end was trimmed by 5 bases and the J gene end by 6 bases; junction bases not matched to a gene: 13. Germline CDR1 and CDR2: ENHRY and SYGVKD. The CDR3 region is CAISRGPPPEGEQYV. The CDR3 DNA sequence: TGTGCCATCAGTAGGGGGCCACCCCCTGAGGGCGAGCAGTACGTC.

This chain joins TRBV27 and TRBJ2-7; TRBD1 matches 8 bases. Germline V gives CDR1 MNHEY, CDR2 SMNVEV (reference sequence). CDR3 length: 12 residues. With V trimmed by 7 bases and J by 7 bases, 6 bases remained unmatched. CDR3 nucleotide sequence: TGTGCCAGCAATACCAGGGGGCTAGAGCAGTACGTC. This sequence encodes CASNTRGLEQYV.

The J gene is TRBJ1-2, the V gene TRBV24-1, with 7 bases lining up with TRBD1. V lost 7 bases to trimming and J lost 6 bases; unmatched junction nucleotides: 7. The CDR3 has 13 amino acids. From germline, CDR1 is KGHDR and CDR2 SFDVKD. This chain's CDR3 is CATRQGSHHGYTF. The CDR3 DNA is TGTGCCACCAGACAGGGGTCCCATCATGGCTACACCTTC.

Ten or more counts support this clonotype. This rearrangement joins TRBV6-1 to TRBJ2-2; 8 nucleotides line up with TRBD2. CDR1 is MNHNS and CDR2 is SASEGT in the germline V gene. The V and J ends lost 6 bases and 6 bases, in that order; junction bases with no gene match: 3. The CDR3 runs to 13 residues. CDR3 coding DNA: TGTGCCAGCAGCCGGGGGGGTTCCGGGGAGCTGTTTTTT. This sequence encodes CASSRGGSGELFF.

This clonotype was seen a few times. The rearrangement links TRBV3-1 to TRBJ1-5, with a weak D call TRBD1 (6 bases). Germline lookup yields CDR1 LGHDT and CDR2 YNNKEL (reference sequence). Trimming removed 3 bases from V and 4 bases from J, with 19 bases in between. The CDR3 totals 17 residues. The CDR3 here is CASSQMAVQGQNQPQHF. In DNA form, the CDR3 reads TGTGCCAGCAGCCAGATGGCCGTTCAGGGGCAAAATCAGCCCCAGCATTTT.

This clonotype was observed at least ten times. V usage is TRBV5-1 and J usage is TRBJ2-1; 7 nucleotides match TRBD2. Trimming at V came to 0 bases and at J to 4 bases, leaving 7 bases not matched to a gene. The CDR3 contains 16 residues. Per germline, CDR1 SGHRS and CDR2 YFSETQ. In DNA form, the CDR3 reads TGCGCCAGCAGCTTGGCCCTTAGCGGGTTTTACAATGAGCAGTTCTTC. It codes for CASSLALSGFYNEQFF.

This clonotype was seen at least ten times. The CDR3 sequence is CASSLDSAINQPQHF. The CDR3 DNA is TGCGCCAGCAGCTTGGATTCAGCGATCAATCAGCCCCAGCATTTT. The chain is built from TRBV5-1 and TRBJ1-5, with D unresolved. V was clipped by 0 bases and J by 3 bases, with 10 bases between them. The germline V gene encodes CDR1 SGHRS and CDR2 YFSETQ. The CDR3 runs to 15 residues.

This clonotype was found many times. V is TRBV12-5 and J is TRBJ1-2; TRBD1 agrees at 8 bases. Germline values: CDR1 LGHNT, CDR2 FRNRAP. The V gene end was trimmed by 0 bases and the J gene end by 12 bases; junction bases not matched to a gene: 3. This CDR3 spans 12 amino acids. DNA for the CDR3: TGTGCTAGTGGTTTGGTACAGGGGGTACACACCTTC. Protein sequence: CASGLVQGVHTF.

This chain connects TRBV10-3 to TRBJ2-3, with 7 bases that match TRBD1. This CDR3 is built from 12 residues. CDR1 is ENHRY, CDR2 SYGVKD, per germline. V dropped 7 bases and J dropped 4; count of bases not matched to a gene: 2. CDR3 amino acids: CAINQGADTQYF. In DNA, the CDR3 is TGTGCCATCAACCAGGGGGCAGATACGCAGTATTTT.

This clonotype was seen ten or more times. The chain combines TRBV14 with TRBJ2-2, with 7 bases that match TRBD1. The V gene's germline CDR1 is SGHDN and CDR2 FVKESK. V gave up 4 bases and J gave up 8 bases; unmatched junction bases: 10. CDR3 size: 15 residues. The CDR3 nucleotides are TGTGCCAGCAGCCGATCGACAGGGTCGTTAGGGGAGCTGTTTTTT. Its protein is CASSRSTGSLGELFF.